One and the same sample provided the 4 T cell receptor beta chains below, sequenced in a study of blood T cell repertoires in COVID-19. Measured with immunoSEQ multiplex PCR; TCRdb has only the in-frame clones, and not every one. This sample has roughly 230,000 clones, with 65% to 85% found just once. The sequenced sample was PBMCs or T cells enriched from blood (not recorded which). These receptors were collected from a man between 45 and 60 years old who had recovered from COVID-19.

This chain uses TRBV7-6 with TRBJ2-1; 10 bases agree with TRBD1. J gave up 6 bases and V 5 bases, and 7 bases lay outside the gene matches. Germline V gene data show CDR1 as SGHVS and CDR2 as FNYEAQ. CDR3 length: 15 residues. CDR3 DNA: TGTGCCAGCAGCACCGGGACAGGGGCTGGCAATGAGCAGTTCTTC. The encoded protein is CASSTGTGAGNEQFF.

This chain joins TRBV28 and TRBJ2-2; a possible D gene is TRBD2 (7 bases). There are 13 residues in the CDR3. CDR1 is MDHEN and CDR2 is SYDVKM in the germline V gene. In nucleotides, the CDR3 is TGTGCGGTTGGGGAGGGGGACACCGGGGAGCTGTTTTTT. This gives the protein CAVGEGDTGELFF.

The sample holds a few counts of this clone. The chain couples TRBV19 to TRBJ1-6, with 8 positions matching TRBD1. J gave up 10 bases and V 3 bases, and 5 bases lay outside the gene matches. The CDR3 covers 14 residues. CDR1 and CDR2 (germline): LNHDA, SQIVND (reference sequence). CDR3 nucleotides: TGTGCCAGTAGTATCCAGGGGGCGGGCTCACCCCTCCACTTT. As protein: CASSIQGAGSPLHF.

This chain connects TRBV30 to TRBJ1-3, with D unclear. There are 13 residues in the CDR3. CDR1 GTSNPN and CDR2 SVGIG come from the germline V gene (reference sequence). V gave up 8 bases and J gave up 5 bases, with 16 bases separating them. The CDR3 is CAKEGVARNTIYF. For the CDR3, the DNA is TGTGCCAAAGAGGGAGTTGCGAGAAACACCATATATTTT.